The 20 T cell receptor beta chains below all came from one sample that was sequenced in a study of blood T cell repertoires in COVID-19. Method: immunoSEQ multiplex PCR; TCRdb's copy keeps in-frame clones and lacks some. The repertoire includes tens of thousands of clones, over 85% of them detected once, and roughly 1.3% sits in the top ten. The sample taken for sequencing was peripheral blood. Every receptor here comes from a man aged 55 to 69 with acute or convalescent COVID-19.

The chain uses TRBV19 and TRBJ1-1; the match to TRBD1 covers 9 bases. CDR3 length: 15 amino acids. With 6 bases clipped from V and 6 bases from J, the junction kept 11 bases outside the gene matches. Germline loops: CDR1 LNHDA, CDR2 SQIVND (reference sequence). CDR3 residues: CASSRSGQGSPEAFF. In DNA, the CDR3 is TGTGCCAGTAGCAGGTCGGGACAGGGTAGCCCTGAAGCTTTCTTT.

The chain is built from TRBV5-4 and TRBJ2-7; D not certain. V was trimmed by 4 bases and J by 2 bases, leaving 13 bases between them. Germline CDR1 is SGHNT and CDR2 is YYREEE (reference sequence). This CDR3 is built from 14 residues. CDR3 region: CASSLSPGAYEQYF. The CDR3 bases are TGTGCCAGCAGCCTCTCACCCGGTGCCTACGAGCAGTACTTC.

The rearrangement uses TRBV27 and TRBJ1-2, with a possible D match to TRBD1 (6 bases). Between the trimmed V and J ends, which lost 3 bases and 7 bases, there was a span of 15 bases. The CDR3 is 14 amino acids. Germline-derived CDR1 and CDR2 are MNHEY and SMNVEV (reference sequence). CDR3 coding DNA: TGTGCCAGCAGTTTGGGACTCCGGGGGGCTGGCTACACCTTC. Translating it yields CASSLGLRGAGYTF.

The genes are TRBV5-4 and TRBJ1-6; D perhaps matches TRBD1 (6 bases). Trimming cost V 0 bases and J 4 bases, with 11 bases left between them. The CDR3 loop spans 16 amino acids. Germline assignment: CDR1 SGHNT and CDR2 YYREEE (reference sequence). The CDR3 here is CASSLAPGAYNSPLHF. CDR3 sequence (DNA): TGTGCCAGCAGCTTGGCCCCAGGGGCTTATAATTCACCCCTCCACTTT.

This chain joins TRBV11-2 and TRBJ2-1; 10 nucleotides align to TRBD2. This CDR3 spans 16 amino acids. With 5 bases clipped from V and 4 bases from J, the junction kept 8 bases outside the gene matches. Germline CDR1 reads SGHAT; CDR2 reads FQNNGV. This CDR3 reads CASSPSASGGYNEQFF. The CDR3 coding sequence is TGTGCCAGCAGCCCGAGCGCTAGCGGGGGATACAATGAGCAGTTCTTC.

This rearrangement joins TRBV4-2 to TRBJ1-4; D unresolved. This CDR3 is 17 amino acids long. CDR1 and CDR2 (germline): LGHNA, YNFKEQ. The ends were cut back, 0 bases at V and 3 bases at J, with 14 bases in the middle. This CDR3 is CASSQDLLGQANEKLFF. DNA of the CDR3: TGTGCCAGCAGCCAAGACCTGTTGGGCCAGGCTAATGAAAAACTGTTTTTT.

The chain couples TRBV10-1 to TRBJ1-2, with TRBD1 as a possible D gene (5 bases). Per germline, CDR1 WNHNN and CDR2 SYGVQD (reference sequence). V lost 6 bases, J lost 8 bases, and 16 bases lay in between. The CDR3 sequence is 13 residues long. CDR3 region: CASRAGTPWGYTF. The CDR3 coding sequence is TGCGCCAGCAGAGCGGGGACCCCTTGGGGCTACACCTTC.

The chain is built from TRBV13 and TRBJ1-2; the D is unclear. This CDR3 spans 14 amino acids. The germline V and J ends were trimmed by 0 bases and 2 bases, with 7 bases remaining between them. CDR1 and CDR2 (germline): PRHDT, FYEKMQ (reference sequence). Written as DNA, the CDR3 is TGTGCCAGCAGCTTAGGACAGACCAACTATGGCTACACCTTC. This sequence encodes CASSLGQTNYGYTF.

The genes are TRBV6-4 and TRBJ2-7, with TRBD2 identical over 7 bases. Germline-derived CDR1 and CDR2 are MRHNA and SNTAGT. This CDR3 is 14 amino acids long. J gave up 0 bases and V 3 bases, and 2 bases lay outside the gene matches. The CDR3 protein is CASSESGGSYEQYF. CDR3 DNA sequence: TGTGCCAGCAGTGAATCGGGGGGCTCCTACGAGCAGTACTTC.

V and J are TRBV13 and TRBJ1-6, with D possibly matching TRBD1 (5 bases). The CDR3 runs to 15 residues. Germline CDR1 reads PRHDT; CDR2 reads FYEKMQ (reference sequence). Trimming pared 4 bases from V and 7 bases from J, leaving 14 bases between. CDR3 amino acids: CASSSQGGRNSPLHF. The CDR3 nucleotides are TGTGCCAGCAGCTCCCAGGGTGGGAGGAATTCACCCCTCCACTTT.

V usage is TRBV14 and J usage is TRBJ2-3; the match to TRBD1 covers 9 bases. The V gene's germline CDR1 is SGHDN and CDR2 FVKESK. The CDR3 extends over 17 amino acids. J lost 2 bases, V lost 3 bases, and 9 bases had no gene match. The CDR3: CASSQPGQGFFTDTQYF. The CDR3 DNA is TGTGCCAGCAGCCAGCCGGGACAGGGATTTTTCACAGATACGCAGTATTTT.

The V call is TRBV5-8, the J call TRBJ2-3, with 8 nucleotides matching TRBD1. CDR1 and CDR2 from the germline V gene are SGHTS and YDEGEE. CDR3 size: 14 residues. V was pared by 3 bases and J by 6 bases, with 6 bases of the junction left unmatched. The CDR3 DNA reads as TGTGCCAGCAGCTGGACAGGGACCAGGGATACGCAGTATTTT. The encoded protein is CASSWTGTRDTQYF.

The V gene is TRBV27, the J gene TRBJ1-2; 7 bases align to TRBD1. The CDR3 runs to 13 residues. Losses at the gene ends were 6 bases for V and 4 bases for J; bases not matched to a gene: 5. The germline V gene has CDR1 MNHEY and CDR2 SMNVEV (reference sequence). The CDR3 nucleotides read TGTGCCAGCAGCCCGACAGGGAGCTATGGCTACACCTTC. Encoded protein: CASSPTGSYGYTF.

The chain links TRBV30 to TRBJ1-1; no definite D call. Germline lookup yields CDR1 GTSNPN and CDR2 SVGIG (reference sequence). CDR3 length: 13 amino acids. Trimming pared 7 bases from V and 4 bases from J, leaving 16 bases between. This chain's CDR3 is CAYRRSFSTEAFF. The CDR3 region has the DNA TGTGCCTACCGCCGGTCCTTCTCCACTGAAGCTTTCTTT.

V usage is TRBV19 and J usage is TRBJ1-4, with 7 positions matching TRBD1. The V gene end was trimmed by 3 bases and the J gene end by 7 bases; junction bases not matched to a gene: 8. The germline gives CDR1 LNHDA, CDR2 SQIVND (reference sequence). The CDR3 is made up of 15 amino acids. In DNA form, the CDR3 reads TGTGCCAGTAGTATCCCGTCAGGGGGGAGTGAAAAACTGTTTTTT. This encodes CASSIPSGGSEKLFF.

This chain connects TRBV19 to TRBJ2-3, with 8 bases aligning to TRBD1. The ends lost 3 bases at V and 2 bases at J; junction bases unmatched: 7. CDR3 length: 16 amino acids. Per germline, CDR1 LNHDA and CDR2 SQIVND (reference sequence). The CDR3 DNA reads TGTGCCAGTAGTATCGGCTGGGACAGGTCCACAGATACGCAGTATTTT. Protein sequence: CASSIGWDRSTDTQYF.

The rearrangement links TRBV3-1 (or the pseudogene TRBV3-2) to TRBJ1-3; 7 nucleotides agree with TRBD1. Germline V gene data show CDR1 as LGHDT and CDR2 as YNNKEL (reference sequence). The CDR3 runs 16 residues. V trimming: 4 bases; J trimming: 4 bases; junction bases outside the gene matches: 10. CDR3 coding DNA: TGTGCCAGCAGCCGGATGACTCAGGGGGGAGGAAACACCATATATTTT. This translates into CASSRMTQGGGNTIYF.

The chain couples TRBV3-1 (or the pseudogene TRBV3-2) to TRBJ1-1; maybe TRBD1 (6 bases). Germline V CDR1 and CDR2: LGHDT, YNNKEL (reference sequence). This CDR3 region has 13 residues. The CDR3 reads CATTGWSSTEAFF. The CDR3 bases are TGTGCTACCACAGGGTGGTCTAGTACTGAAGCTTTCTTT.

The gene calls are TRBV9 and TRBJ2-7; a possible D gene is TRBD2 (6 bases). CDR3 length equals 15 residues. Trimming removed 0 bases from V and 2 bases from J, with 12 bases in between. Germline V gene data show CDR1 as SGDLS and CDR2 as YYNGEE. CDR3 in amino acids: CASSVGGGVPYEQYF. DNA for the CDR3: TGTGCCAGCAGCGTAGGAGGAGGGGTGCCCTACGAGCAGTACTTC.

The rearrangement links TRBV9 to TRBJ2-2; TRBD2 agrees at 13 bases. The V and J ends lost 3 bases and 4 bases, in that order; junction bases with no gene match: 6. This CDR3 is built from 17 residues. From germline, CDR1 is SGDLS and CDR2 YYNGEE. The DNA of the CDR3 is TGTGCCAGCAGCGAACTAGCGGGGGGGCCCACCACCGGGGAGCTGTTTTTT. Protein sequence: CASSELAGGPTTGELFF.